The 9 T cell receptor beta chains given below trace back to one sample, sequenced in a study of Ad26.COV2.S vaccination and SARS-CoV-2 variants. Profiling relied on immunoSEQ multiplex PCR, and the TCRdb table lists in-frame clones only, not all of them. The sample has hundreds of thousands of clones, 86% seen once. Treatment noted: around 19 received Ad26.COV2.S at low or high dose, single or two shots; 5 received placebo; per-sample allocation not given. Material that was analyzed had been drawn on day 63 after the first vaccine or placebo injection. This sample comprised peripheral blood, obtained in a trial of Ad26.COV2.S vaccine versus placebo. The receptors were sampled from a person between 18 and 60 years old who received the Ad26.COV2.S COVID-19 vaccine or a placebo.

V gene TRBV27 combines with J gene TRBJ2-7; TRBD2 matches at 14 bases. CDR1 MNHEY and CDR2 SMNVEV come from the germline V gene (reference sequence). The CDR3 covers 16 residues. J gave up 4 bases and V 5 bases, and 7 bases lay outside the gene matches. CDR3 in DNA: TGTGCCAGCAGTCTCGGGACTAGCGGGAGCCCGTACGAGCAGTACTTC. It specifies CASSLGTSGSPYEQYF.

Comment on this clone: The sample contains more than one DNA sequence encoding this CDR3. The gene calls are TRBV28 and TRBJ1-5, with TRBD1 identical over 9 bases. Germline CDR1 and CDR2: MDHEN and SYDVKM. Trimming at V came to 4 bases and at J to 4 bases, leaving 2 bases not matched to a gene. There are 14 residues in the CDR3. The CDR3 DNA follows: TGTGCCAGCAGTTCGGGACAGGGAAATCAGCCCCAGCATTTT. Its protein product is CASSSGQGNQPQHF. The entire variable domain, with the rest obtained from reference TRBV28 and TRBJ1-5, is as follows: DVKVTQSSRYLVKRTGEKVFLECVQDMDHENMFWYRQDPGLGLRLIYFSYDVKMKEKGDIPEGYSVSREKKERFSLILESASTNQTSMYLCASSSGQGNQPQHFGDGTRLSIL.

The chain carries TRBV4-3 and TRBJ1-3; 7 bases align to TRBD1. The CDR3 is 15 residues long. Looked up from germline, CDR1 is LGHNA and CDR2 is YSLEER. V dropped 2 bases and J dropped 2; count of bases not matched to a gene: 3. CDR3 sequence reads: CASSQRTGAGNTIYF. The CDR3 DNA is TGCGCCAGCAGCCAACGCACAGGGGCTGGAAACACCATATATTTT.

This chain links TRBV28 with TRBJ1-5; D ambiguous. The V gene's germline CDR1 is MDHEN and CDR2 SYDVKM. The V and J ends lost 2 bases and 1 base respectively, with 6 bases between them. CDR3 size: 14 residues. CDR3 in amino acids: CASSLMMSNQPQHF. The CDR3 nucleotides read TGTGCCAGCAGTTTAATGATGAGCAATCAGCCCCAGCATTTT.

The chain carries TRBV5-1 and TRBJ1-1; TRBD1 might be the D (6 bases). The CDR3 runs 15 residues. Germline CDR1 and CDR2: SGHRS and YFSETQ. Trimming left V 3 bases short and J 4 bases short, with 16 bases between. The CDR3 sequence is CASSWVEGGSTEAFF. The CDR3 nucleotides read TGCGCCAGCAGCTGGGTGGAAGGGGGTTCCACTGAAGCTTTCTTT.

The chain couples TRBV12-3 or TRBV12-4 to TRBJ1-1; perhaps TRBD1 as D (5 bases). The CDR3 length is 13 residues. V lost 4 bases and J lost 0, with 6 bases in between. CDR3 sequence reads: CASSWGMNTEAFF. In nucleotides, the CDR3 is TGTGCCAGCAGTTGGGGGATGAACACTGAAGCTTTCTTT.

V gene TRBV7-2 combines with J gene TRBJ1-6; tentative D call: TRBD1 (6 bases). Germline CDR1 SGHTA, CDR2 FQGNSA. This CDR3 spans 16 amino acids. The V gene lost 1 base and the J gene lost 5 bases, with 12 bases spanning the gap. As DNA, the CDR3 is TGTGCCAGCAGCTTAGAAGGGGGGGGGAATAATTCACCCCTCCACTTT. Translating gives CASSLEGGGNNSPLHF.

This clone was counted a few times. The rearrangement links TRBV6-2 or TRBV6-3 to TRBJ1-1; TRBD1 matches 7 bases. The CDR3 sequence is 15 residues long. CDR1 and CDR2 from the germline V gene are MNHEY and SVGEGT. The V segment lost 4 bases and the J segment 1 base; nucleotides outside the gene matches: 6. The CDR3 nucleotides are TGTGCCAGCAGTTCAGGGACAGTTTGGAACACTGAAGCTTTCTTT. Its protein product is CASSSGTVWNTEAFF.

The genes are TRBV6-5 and TRBJ2-5; D may be TRBD2 (6 bases). This CDR3 spans 16 amino acids. In germline, CDR1 is MNHEY, CDR2 SVGAGI. Trimming shortened V by 1 base and J by 1 base, and 13 bases separated the two germline ends. The chain's CDR3 is CASSYWQGGGQETQYF. CDR3 nucleotide sequence: TGTGCCAGCAGTTACTGGCAGGGAGGCGGCCAAGAGACCCAGTACTTC.